Below are 2 T cell receptor beta chains sequenced from a single sample in a study of blood T cells in healthy people across ages (dated by TCRdb to 2015 to 2017). The library was prepared using 5' RACE. Sequencing was performed on an Illumina HiSeq 2500. A second PCR of roughly 7 to 11 cycles was run with a J-beta primer mix and a sample-barcoded 5' primer. TCRdb reprocessing: public reads trimmed at Q25 with fastp, clones called with MiXCR, in-frame beta chains kept. Here each entry gathers all rows of one CDR3 protein and keeps the most common genes and DNA. The sample includes 650,000 or so distinct CDR3 sequences, with under 65% observed a single time. Of the sample, approximately 13% falls within the top ten clones. The specimen was blood. The receptor set was obtained from a woman of 80 years or more in good health.

The gene calls are TRBV4-2 and TRBJ2-1; 11 bases are shared with TRBD1. This CDR3 has 17 amino acids. The V gene end was trimmed by 2 bases and the J gene end by 6 bases; junction bases not matched to a gene: 9. CDR1 is LGHNA and CDR2 is YNFKEQ in the germline V gene. CDR3 sequence (DNA): TGTGCCAGCAGCCAACCTGGGACCGGGACAGGGGGCAATGAGCAGTTCTTC. This translates into CASSQPGTGTGGNEQFF.

As concerns this clonotype: A much larger clonotype is one base distant, so this may be a read error. This chain connects TRBV15 to TRBJ2-4, with 8 positions matching TRBD2. Trimming removed 8 bases from V and 13 bases from J; junction bases left unmatched: 19. Germline V gives CDR1 LNHNV, CDR2 YYDKDF (reference sequence). CDR3 length: 15 residues. CDR3 sequence reads: CATGTIAGPCNEQYF. In nucleotides, the CDR3 is TGTGCCACCGGCACAATAGCGGGACCCTGCAATGAGCAGTACTTC.